Each of the 9 T cell receptor beta chains below was sequenced from the same sample in a study of blood T cell repertoires in COVID-19. TCRdb's table, derived via immunoSEQ multiplex PCR, lists solely in-frame clones and lacks some. The sample holds over 200,000 clones, around 84% seen once. The material sequenced was peripheral blood. The receptors here all came from a man aged 80 or over with acute or convalescent COVID-19.

The chain has TRBV7-8 and TRBJ1-1; the D is unclear. V was cut by 1 base and J by 2 bases, with 14 bases left in between. CDR1 is SGHVS, CDR2 FQNEAQ, per germline. CDR3 length: 16 amino acids. The CDR3 is CASSLDGRGLNTEAFF. For the CDR3, the DNA is TGTGCCAGCAGCTTAGACGGGAGAGGACTCAACACTGAAGCTTTCTTT.

The chain has TRBV7-2 and TRBJ1-6; the D gene is possibly TRBD1 (5 bases). The CDR3 is 15 amino acids. Germline V lookup: CDR1 SGHTA, CDR2 FQGNSA. Trimming removed 1 base from V and 7 bases from J, with 11 bases in between. For the CDR3, the DNA is TGTGCCAGCAGCTTAGGTTGGGGCGCGAATTCACCCCTCCACTTT. Translation: CASSLGWGANSPLHF.

Concerning this clone itself: This same CDR3 is encoded by further DNA sequences in the sample. This chain joins TRBV7-2 and TRBJ2-5, with TRBD2 matching over 12 bases. Germline trimming cut 1 base from V and 4 bases from J; bases unmatched to any gene: 1. From germline, CDR1 is SGHTA and CDR2 FQGNSA. The CDR3 totals 15 residues. The CDR3 DNA follows: TGTGCCAGCAGCTTAGGACTAGCGGGAGTAGAGACCCAGTACTTC. Translation gives CASSLGLAGVETQYF. The variable domain in full, completed from reference TRBV7-2 and TRBJ2-5, reads GAGVSQSPSNKVTEKGKDVELRCDPISGHTALYWYRQSLGQGLEFLIYFQGNSAPDKSGLPSDRFSAERTGGSVSTLTIQRTQQEDSAVYLCASSLGLAGVETQYFGPGTRLLVL.

The rearrangement joins TRBV5-1 to TRBJ1-5, with a tentative D call TRBD1 (5 bases). Looked up from germline, CDR1 is SGHRS and CDR2 is YFSETQ. Trimming removed 4 bases from V and 4 bases from J, with 15 bases in between. The CDR3 totals 15 residues. The chain's CDR3 is CASSPAGQGNQPQHF. Written as DNA, the CDR3 is TGCGCCAGCAGCCCGGCGGGGCAGGGAAATCAGCCCCAGCATTTT.

The V call is TRBV6-6, the J call TRBJ2-2, with TRBD2 matching over 8 bases. Trimming at V came to 7 bases and at J to 9 bases, leaving 7 bases not matched to a gene. The germline V gene encodes CDR1 MNHNY and CDR2 SVGAGI (reference sequence). This CDR3 has 13 amino acids. The CDR3 nucleotides read TGTGCCAGCATTGATAGCGGGATCCGGGAGCTGTTTTTT. It translates to CASIDSGIRELFF.

The V call is TRBV19, the J call TRBJ2-3; 8 bases fit TRBD1. The CDR3 loop spans 17 amino acids. Germline lookup yields CDR1 LNHDA and CDR2 SQIVND (reference sequence). Unmatched junction bases numbered 6, after V lost 1 base and J lost 0 bases. The CDR3, as DNA: TGTGCCAGTAGTATAGCGGGGACAGGTTCTAGCACAGATACGCAGTATTTT. Residues: CASSIAGTGSSTDTQYF. Full variable domain (remainder filled in from reference TRBV19 and TRBJ2-3): DGGITQSPKYLFRKEGQNVTLSCEQNLNHDAMYWYRQDPGQGLRLIYYSQIVNDFQKGDIAEGYSVSREKKESFPLTVTSAQKNPTAFYLCASSIAGTGSSTDTQYFGPGTRLTVL.

The chain combines TRBV7-2 with TRBJ2-1, with 12 bases fitting TRBD2. The CDR3 runs to 15 residues. V dropped 4 bases and J dropped 4; count of bases not matched to a gene: 2. Germline CDR1 is SGHTA and CDR2 is FQGNSA. CDR3 region: CASSSGLAGYNEQFF. CDR3 DNA: TGTGCCAGCAGCTCTGGACTAGCGGGATACAATGAGCAGTTCTTC.

The chain links TRBV19 to TRBJ2-5; TRBD1 agrees at 8 bases. This CDR3 is 17 amino acids long. CDR1 is LNHDA, CDR2 SQIVND, per germline (reference sequence). V lost 5 bases to trimming and J lost 4 bases; unmatched junction nucleotides: 15. CDR3 sequence: CASSPTQFDRGLETQYF. CDR3 nucleotide sequence: TGTGCCAGTAGTCCCACTCAATTCGACAGGGGCCTAGAGACCCAGTACTTC. Together with reference TRBV19 and TRBJ2-5, the CDR3 gives the full variable domain: DGGITQSPKYLFRKEGQNVTLSCEQNLNHDAMYWYRQDPGQGLRLIYYSQIVNDFQKGDIAEGYSVSREKKESFPLTVTSAQKNPTAFYLCASSPTQFDRGLETQYFGPGTRLLVL.

The chain employs TRBV3-1 (or the pseudogene TRBV3-2) and TRBJ1-5; maybe TRBD1 (6 bases). CDR1 LGHDT and CDR2 YNNKEL come from the germline V gene (reference sequence). Trimming pared 3 bases from V and 4 bases from J, leaving 19 bases between. This CDR3 is built from 17 residues. Here the CDR3 reads CASSQGGAGESNQPQHF. CDR3 bases: TGTGCCAGCAGCCAGGGGGGGGCAGGGGAAAGTAATCAGCCCCAGCATTTT.